The rows below give T cell receptor beta chains drawn from one sample of a study of shared clonotypes between healthy human individuals. Some clones are missing from TCRdb's copy, which holds only in-frame ones; the method was immunoSEQ multiplex PCR. Of a few million clones in the sample, around 94% were seen once. Material for sequencing was naive CD4+ T cells sorted from blood. The source of these receptors is a man between 18 and 29 years old in good health. Each CDR3 is given with its conserved first and last residue. D genes are given only for firm matches. Some rows mark clone size as missing; the rest say once, few, many or name a class of expanded clone.

cdr3_nt: TGTGCCAGCAGTGTTCCCAGGGAAGAGACCCAGTACTTC
cdr3_aa: CASSVPREETQYF
v_call: TRBV2
d_call: -
j_call: TRBJ2-5
clone_size: -

cdr3_nt: TGTGCCAGCAGCAGAGTCCGGACAGCAGATAGCAATCAGCCCCAGCATTTT
cdr3_aa: CASSRVRTADSNQPQHF
v_call: TRBV21-1
d_call: -
j_call: TRBJ1-5
clone_size: -

cdr3_nt: TGTGCCAGCAGACCTATGGACAGGAGGACTGAAGCTTTCTTT
cdr3_aa: CASRPMDRRTEAFF
v_call: TRBV27
d_call: TRBD1
j_call: TRBJ1-1
clone_size: -

cdr3_nt: TGTGCCAGCACGCCCCCCCCGAGCCGCGGGGGGTCCGGGCGTACGCAGTATTTT
cdr3_aa: CASTPPPSRGGSGRTQYF
v_call: TRBV11-2
d_call: TRBD2
j_call: TRBJ2-3
clone_size: -

cdr3_nt: TGTGCCAGCAGCCCTGGGGCCCGGGGGGAACGAGATACGCAGTATTTT
cdr3_aa: CASSPGARGERDTQYF
v_call: TRBV7-3
d_call: TRBD2
j_call: TRBJ2-3
clone_size: -

cdr3_nt: TGTGCCAGTAGTATAGGTAGGGGGCTGGGAAAACTGTTTTTT
cdr3_aa: CASSIGRGLGKLFF
v_call: TRBV19
d_call: TRBD1
j_call: TRBJ1-4
clone_size: -

cdr3_nt: TGCGCCAGCAGCTTGAGGGGCCAAGAGGGCACTGAAGCTTTCTTT
cdr3_aa: CASSLRGQEGTEAFF
v_call: TRBV5-1
d_call: -
j_call: TRBJ1-1
clone_size: -

cdr3_nt: TGTGCCAGCAGTTACTCGGGACAGGGGACCTACGAGCAGTACTTC
cdr3_aa: CASSYSGQGTYEQYF
v_call: TRBV6-6
d_call: TRBD1
j_call: TRBJ2-7
clone_size: -

cdr3_nt: TGTGCCAGCAGTGAAGCCGGCAGCAGAGAGACCCAGTACTTC
cdr3_aa: CASSEAGSRETQYF
v_call: TRBV6-1
d_call: -
j_call: TRBJ2-5
clone_size: -

cdr3_nt: TGTGCCAGCAGGTTAGCGGGAGGGCTAGAGACCCAGTACTTC
cdr3_aa: CASRLAGGLETQYF
v_call: TRBV7-2
d_call: TRBD2
j_call: TRBJ2-5
clone_size: -

cdr3_nt: TGTGCCAGTAGTGCCCTGACAGGGGGAGAGACCCAGTACTTC
cdr3_aa: CASSALTGGETQYF
v_call: TRBV19
d_call: TRBD1
j_call: TRBJ2-5
clone_size: -

cdr3_nt: TGTGCCAGCAGCGCCAGTTCCTCCTACGAGCAGTACTTC
cdr3_aa: CASSASSSYEQYF
v_call: TRBV11-2
d_call: -
j_call: TRBJ2-7
clone_size: -

cdr3_nt: TGTGCCAGCAGCCCCGACAACACCTACGAGCAGTACTTC
cdr3_aa: CASSPDNTYEQYF
v_call: TRBV7-9
d_call: -
j_call: TRBJ2-7
clone_size: -

cdr3_nt: TGTGCCAGCACCCTCCGGGGTAGCGCGGCCTACGAGCAGTACTTC
cdr3_aa: CASTLRGSAAYEQYF
v_call: TRBV7-2
d_call: -
j_call: TRBJ2-7
clone_size: -

cdr3_nt: TGTGCCAGCAGCTTACTCGCGGGATACACTGAAGCTTTCTTT
cdr3_aa: CASSLLAGYTEAFF
v_call: TRBV7-8
d_call: -
j_call: TRBJ1-1
clone_size: -

cdr3_nt: TGTGCCAGCAGCTTTGGGACCGAGCAGTACTTC
cdr3_aa: CASSFGTEQYF
v_call: TRBV5-4
d_call: -
j_call: TRBJ2-7
clone_size: -

cdr3_nt: TGCGCCAGCAGCCAGGGAGGACCCCTTTCCGCAGATACGCAGTATTTT
cdr3_aa: CASSQGGPLSADTQYF
v_call: TRBV4-1
d_call: -
j_call: TRBJ2-3
clone_size: -

cdr3_nt: TGTGCTAGTGGTTTGTACATACAGGGTGGCGAGCAGTACTTC
cdr3_aa: CASGLYIQGGEQYF
v_call: TRBV12-5
d_call: -
j_call: TRBJ2-7
clone_size: -

cdr3_nt: TGTGCCAGCAGCACTCAGGGTTCTGGAAACACCATATATTTT
cdr3_aa: CASSTQGSGNTIYF
v_call: TRBV5-4
d_call: -
j_call: TRBJ1-3
clone_size: -

cdr3_nt: TGTGCCAGCAGTTTATCCATTACAGGGGCCGGGGCTAGCACAGATACGCAGTATTTT
cdr3_aa: CASSLSITGAGASTDTQYF
v_call: TRBV27
d_call: TRBD1
j_call: TRBJ2-3
clone_size: once

cdr3_nt: TGTGCCAGCAGCTTGGGCAGACTGAACACTGAAGCTTTCTTT
cdr3_aa: CASSLGRLNTEAFF
v_call: TRBV11-2
d_call: -
j_call: TRBJ1-1
clone_size: once

cdr3_nt: TGTGCCAGCAGCCCCCCTGGGGGCAAGAACACTGAAGCTTTCTTT
cdr3_aa: CASSPPGGKNTEAFF
v_call: TRBV7-3
d_call: -
j_call: TRBJ1-1
clone_size: -

cdr3_nt: TGTGCCAGCAGCCCCTTTCCGGGGGCCTACGAGCAGTACTTC
cdr3_aa: CASSPFPGAYEQYF
v_call: TRBV5-6
d_call: -
j_call: TRBJ2-7
clone_size: -

cdr3_nt: TGCGCCAGCAGCTTGGGACCCGGCGGCACCATATATTTT
cdr3_aa: CASSLGPGGTIYF
v_call: TRBV5-1
d_call: -
j_call: TRBJ1-3
clone_size: -

cdr3_nt: TGTGCCAGCACCCCTCAGCGGGAGTTAAGAAGCGGGGAGCTGTTTTTT
cdr3_aa: CASTPQRELRSGELFF
v_call: TRBV25-1
d_call: TRBD2
j_call: TRBJ2-2
clone_size: -